This paragraph covers one T cell receptor beta chain sequence. Its antigen is unidentified. The PCR used 60 Vbeta and 13 Jbeta primers. Sequencing used immunoSEQ multiplex PCR; TCRdb keeps in-frame clones, though not all of them. This sample has fewer than 120,000 clones, with about 80% found just once. This specimen belongs to a study of cytomegalovirus exposure and HLA in healthy donors. Overall study findings and caveats: Rarity characterized most TCR sequences, yet some public TCRs appeared in many donors. Later analysis suggested links between common viral pathogens and several top significant clusters.

The CDR3 covers 15 residues. The V gene's germline CDR1 is SGHVS and CDR2 FNYEAQ. V lost 5 bases to trimming and J lost 4 bases, with 15 bases between them. The TCR originated in a man younger than 45 in good health and CMV-seropositive. Sequences were obtained from PBMCs. This chain connects TRBV7-6 to TRBJ2-1; maybe TRBD1 (5 bases). The CDR3 bases are TGTGCCAGCAGCCCACCCGCAGGGATGTACAATGAGCAGTTCTTC. Its translation: CASSPPAGMYNEQFF. The complete variable domain, with remaining parts taken from reference TRBV7-6 and TRBJ2-1, reads GAGVSQSPRYKVTKRGQDVALRCDPISGHVSLYWYRQALGQGPEFLTYFNYEAQQDKSGLPNDRFSAERPEGSISTLTIQRTEQRDSAMYRCASSPPAGMYNEQFFGPGTRLTVL.